The rows below give T cell receptor beta chains drawn from one sample of a study of response to subunit inactivated influenza vaccine. Each CDR3 protein gets one entry after TCRdb re-called the RT-PCR reads with MiXCR. The table records some 800,000 distinct CDR3 sequences, roughly 20% of them present only once. This specimen consisted of PBMCs from blood, obtained less than 6 days after vaccination. The receptors were gathered from a man aged 50 or older who received an inactivated influenza vaccine. Both conserved end residues are part of each CDR3. Each record gives: V gene, CDR3 protein.

TRBV7-2 CASSLATLNSYNEQFF
TRBV14 CASSWDYSYNEQFF
TRBV4-2 CASSQEVGGRYNEQFF
TRBV5-6 CASSPDRGLSMNTEAFF
TRBV20-1 CSARQGRTGELFF
TRBV6-2/TRBV6-3 CASSYPSWTSGEYEQYF
TRBV12-3/TRBV12-4 CASSGDINSPLHF
TRBV3-1 CASSHIYRGQTQYF
TRBV4-1 CAMGPGLLETQYF
TRBV12-3/TRBV12-4 CASGRGTDTQYF
TRBV6-2/TRBV6-3 CASSYRSGDALAKNIQYF
TRBV9 CASSGQGGLGGDTIYF
TRBV7-9 CASSSRGGRIQETQYF
TRBV24-1 CATIGDSRRPGDEQFF
TRBV5-6 CASSGGLRANEQFF
TRBV6-1 CASSGQATGGSPLHF
TRBV3-1 CASSQLFLSEVSGNTIYF
TRBV6-6 CASRIHNTDTQYF